The source of this TCR beta chain is a study of CD4 and CD8 cells across lung adenocarcinoma regions. Localized lung adenocarcinoma, a non-small cell lung cancer, affected the donors. From the PCR reads, TCRdb called clonotypes with MiXCR, one entry per CDR3 protein. The sample records more than 9,000 distinct CDR3 sequences, roughly 43% being singletons. Sequencing used CD8+ T cells from the margin of a lung tumor. The sequence came from a female donor with lung adenocarcinoma. The CD4 and CD8 labels of this study may be unreliable.

CDR3 amino acids: CASSPSRWQGYEQYF. CDR3 in DNA: TGTGCCAGCAGTCCGAGTCGGTGGCAGGGTTACGAGCAGTACTTC. The V gene is TRBV27, the J gene TRBJ2-5; possible D gene TRBD1, 5 bases. TRBJ2-7 explains the end of the DNA better; the J call may be wrong. This CDR3 is built from 15 residues. CDR1 is MNHEY and CDR2 is SMNVEV in the germline V gene (reference sequence).